Described below is a single T cell receptor (beta chain) sequence and its context. The antigen is undetermined. TCRdb keeps only in-frame clones here, not all; method: immunoSEQ multiplex PCR. This sample yields approximately 2,000,000 clones, of which roughly 93% are seen a single time; about 1.7% belongs to the top ten. Naive-designated CD8 cells lacked CD45RO, were positively enriched for CCR7, and omitted terminally differentiated effector memory CD45RA+ cells. The data belong to a study of shared clonotypes between healthy human individuals. The wider study: The study enrolled a couple of women and a few men aged 18 to 49. The study's findings and limits: Among a few donors, about 5% of naive CD4 clonotypes were found in common.

Between the trimmed V and J ends, which lost 2 bases and 5 bases, there was a span of 13 bases. CDR1 MNHNS and CDR2 SASEGT come from the germline V gene. This CDR3 has 14 amino acids. V gene TRBV6-1 combines with J gene TRBJ2-7; the D gene could be TRBD1 or TRBD2 (5 bases each). The TCR sequence derives from a man between 18 and 35 years old in good health. Some clones in this sample may be carry-over from other donors' samples. Sequencing input: naive CD8+ T cells from PBMCs. CDR3 sequence (DNA): TGTGCCAGCAGTGAAAAGGGGTTTAGCGACGAGCAGTACTTC. Translated, it gives CASSEKGFSDEQYF.